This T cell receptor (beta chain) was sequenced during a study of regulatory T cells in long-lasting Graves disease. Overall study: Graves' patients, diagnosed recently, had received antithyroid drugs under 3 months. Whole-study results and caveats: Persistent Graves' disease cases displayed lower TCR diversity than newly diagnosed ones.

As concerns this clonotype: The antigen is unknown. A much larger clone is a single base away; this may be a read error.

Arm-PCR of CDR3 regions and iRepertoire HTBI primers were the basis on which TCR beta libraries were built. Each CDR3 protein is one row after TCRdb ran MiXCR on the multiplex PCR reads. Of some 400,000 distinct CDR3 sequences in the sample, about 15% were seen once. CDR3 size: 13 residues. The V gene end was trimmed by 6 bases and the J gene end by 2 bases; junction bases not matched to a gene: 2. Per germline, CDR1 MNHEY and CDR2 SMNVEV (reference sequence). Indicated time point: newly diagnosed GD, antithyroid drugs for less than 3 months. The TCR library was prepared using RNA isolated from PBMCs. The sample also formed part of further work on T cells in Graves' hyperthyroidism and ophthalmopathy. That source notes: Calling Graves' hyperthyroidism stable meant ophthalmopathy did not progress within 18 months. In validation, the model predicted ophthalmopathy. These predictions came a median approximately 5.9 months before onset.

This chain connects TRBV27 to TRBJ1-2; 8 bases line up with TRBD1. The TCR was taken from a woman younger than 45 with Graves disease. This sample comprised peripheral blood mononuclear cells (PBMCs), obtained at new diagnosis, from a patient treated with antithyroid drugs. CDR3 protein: CASRRDRNYGYTF. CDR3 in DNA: TGTGCCAGCAGACGGGACAGGAACTATGGCTACACCTTC.